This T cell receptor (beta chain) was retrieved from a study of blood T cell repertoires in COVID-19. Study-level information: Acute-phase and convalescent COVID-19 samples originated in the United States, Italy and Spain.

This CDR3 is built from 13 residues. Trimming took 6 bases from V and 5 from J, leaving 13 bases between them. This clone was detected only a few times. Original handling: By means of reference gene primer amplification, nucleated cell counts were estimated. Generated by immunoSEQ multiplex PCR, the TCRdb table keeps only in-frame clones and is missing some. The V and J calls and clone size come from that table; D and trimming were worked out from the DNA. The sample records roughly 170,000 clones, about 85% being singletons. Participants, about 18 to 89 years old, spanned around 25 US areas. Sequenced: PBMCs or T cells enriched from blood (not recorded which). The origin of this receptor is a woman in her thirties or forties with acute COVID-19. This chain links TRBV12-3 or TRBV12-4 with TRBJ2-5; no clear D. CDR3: CASSSTRWETQYF. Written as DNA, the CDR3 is TGTGCCAGCAGCTCCACCCGGTGGGAGACCCAGTACTTC.